The rows below give T cell receptor beta chains drawn from one sample of a study of early T cells in non-severe SARS-CoV-2 infection. TCRdb used MiXCR to reprocess the 5' RACE reads, holding one entry per CDR3 protein. The data show tens of thousands of distinct CDR3 sequences, 9.5% to 13% seen once. The sample comprised whole blood. The receptors come from an adult who was a healthcare worker with PCR-confirmed SARS-CoV-2 infection or an uninfected control (not recorded which). The CDR3 runs from the conserved cysteine through the conserved F or W. D genes are given only for firm matches. Only part of the rows carry a size: once, few, many, or a class if the clone is expanded.

d_call: .
clone_size: .
v_call: TRBV19
j_call: TRBJ1-1
cdr3_aa: CASSRRTVMNTEAFF
cdr3_nt: TGTGCCAGTAGTCGACGGACAGTGATGAACACTGAAGCTTTCTTT

d_call: .
clone_size: few
v_call: TRBV28
j_call: TRBJ1-1
cdr3_aa: CASSTPHLNTEAFF
cdr3_nt: TGTGCCAGCAGCACCCCACATCTGAACACTGAAGCTTTCTTT

d_call: .
clone_size: few
v_call: TRBV19
j_call: TRBJ1-5
cdr3_aa: CASTWAYSQPQHF
cdr3_nt: TGTGCCAGTACTTGGGCTTACAGCCAGCCCCAGCATTTT

d_call: TRBD2
clone_size: medium-sized
v_call: TRBV10-3
j_call: TRBJ2-1
cdr3_aa: CAISETVSGRKGNEQFF
cdr3_nt: TGTGCCATCAGTGAGACCGTTAGCGGGAGAAAGGGCAATGAGCAGTTCTTC

d_call: .
clone_size: many
v_call: TRBV19
j_call: TRBJ1-5
cdr3_aa: CASSIQDSNQPQHF
cdr3_nt: TGTGCCAGTAGTATACAGGACAGCAATCAGCCCCAGCATTTT

d_call: .
clone_size: many
v_call: TRBV11-2
j_call: TRBJ2-7
cdr3_aa: CASNTRGQGWDEQYF
cdr3_nt: TGTGCCAGCAACACGAGAGGCCAGGGGTGGGACGAGCAGTACTTC

d_call: .
clone_size: many
v_call: TRBV25-1
j_call: TRBJ1-2
cdr3_aa: CASSGGSGYTF
cdr3_nt: TGTGCCAGCAGTGGTGGGAGCGGCTACACCTTC

d_call: TRBD2
clone_size: many
v_call: TRBV5-1
j_call: TRBJ2-7
cdr3_aa: CASSPGGKSSYEQYF
cdr3_nt: TGCGCCAGCAGCCCGGGGGGGAAGAGCTCCTACGAGCAGTACTTC

d_call: TRBD1
clone_size: few
v_call: TRBV4-1
j_call: TRBJ1-4
cdr3_aa: CASSRGTGVSNEKLFF
cdr3_nt: TGCGCCAGCAGCCGCGGGACAGGGGTCAGTAATGAAAAACTGTTTTTT

d_call: .
clone_size: many
v_call: TRBV4-1
j_call: TRBJ2-1
cdr3_aa: CASSQALALDEQFF
cdr3_nt: TGCGCCAGCAGCCAGGCCCTAGCGCTGGATGAGCAGTTCTTC

d_call: TRBD1
clone_size: many
v_call: TRBV5-1
j_call: TRBJ2-3
cdr3_aa: CASSLPGGDSDTQYF
cdr3_nt: TGCGCCAGCAGCTTGCCAGGGGGAGATTCAGATACGCAGTATTTT

d_call: .
clone_size: .
v_call: TRBV28
j_call: TRBJ1-1
cdr3_aa: CASSPGGRRTEAFF
cdr3_nt: TGTGCCAGCTCCCCCGGGGGGCGTAGGACTGAAGCTTTCTTT

d_call: TRBD1
clone_size: .
v_call: TRBV18
j_call: TRBJ2-5
cdr3_aa: CASSYGTGGQETQYF
cdr3_nt: TGTGCCAGCTCATACGGGACAGGGGGTCAAGAGACCCAGTACTTC

d_call: .
clone_size: many
v_call: TRBV7-9
j_call: TRBJ1-2
cdr3_aa: CASSPYTDYGYTF
cdr3_nt: TGTGCCAGCAGCCCCTATACGGACTATGGCTACACCTTC

d_call: .
clone_size: many
v_call: TRBV5-4
j_call: TRBJ2-5
cdr3_aa: CASSPYRVGSQETQYF
cdr3_nt: TGTGCCAGCAGCCCGTACAGGGTTGGGTCCCAAGAGACCCAGTACTTC

d_call: TRBD1
clone_size: .
v_call: TRBV28
j_call: TRBJ2-5
cdr3_aa: CASVGTVYQETQYF
cdr3_nt: TGTGCCAGCGTAGGGACAGTATATCAAGAGACCCAGTACTTC

d_call: .
clone_size: .
v_call: TRBV6-1
j_call: TRBJ1-1
cdr3_aa: CASQDSGRGEAFF
cdr3_nt: TGTGCCAGCCAGGACTCCGGGAGGGGTGAAGCTTTCTTT

d_call: TRBD1
clone_size: many
v_call: TRBV9
j_call: TRBJ2-4
cdr3_aa: CASSQRTGGNIQYF
cdr3_nt: TGTGCCAGCAGCCAGCGGACAGGGGGCAACATTCAGTACTTC

d_call: .
clone_size: many
v_call: TRBV7-8
j_call: TRBJ1-6
cdr3_aa: CASSLVRDSPLHF
cdr3_nt: TGTGCCAGCAGCTTAGTCAGAGATTCACCCCTCCACTTT

d_call: TRBD1
clone_size: .
v_call: TRBV7-9
j_call: TRBJ1-2
cdr3_aa: CASSFKETGNYGYTF
cdr3_nt: TGTGCCAGCAGCTTTAAGGAGACAGGGAACTATGGCTACACCTTC

d_call: TRBD2
clone_size: few
v_call: TRBV7-8
j_call: TRBJ2-1
cdr3_aa: CASSLVRLAGAVDEQFF
cdr3_nt: TGTGCCAGCAGCTTGGTAAGACTAGCGGGAGCTGTAGATGAGCAGTTCTTC

d_call: .
clone_size: .
v_call: TRBV12-3/TRBV12-4
j_call: TRBJ2-3
cdr3_aa: CASSGGPNTDTQYF
cdr3_nt: TGTGCCAGCAGTGGCGGGCCCAACACAGATACGCAGTATTTT

d_call: .
clone_size: few
v_call: TRBV5-6
j_call: TRBJ1-2
cdr3_aa: CASSLKGSGYGYTF
cdr3_nt: TGTGCCAGCAGCTTGAAGGGGAGTGGCTATGGCTACACCTTC

d_call: .
clone_size: .
v_call: TRBV6-5
j_call: TRBJ1-1
cdr3_aa: CASSYSAIATWDTEAFF
cdr3_nt: TGTGCCAGCAGTTACTCGGCGATCGCCACCTGGGACACTGAAGCTTTCTTT

d_call: .
clone_size: many
v_call: TRBV12-3/TRBV12-4
j_call: TRBJ1-5
cdr3_aa: CASSSRGGQPQHF
cdr3_nt: TGTGCCAGCAGCTCGCGGGGTGGACAGCCCCAGCATTTT

d_call: .
clone_size: many
v_call: TRBV4-1
j_call: TRBJ2-1
cdr3_aa: CASSLWMGRNNEQFF
cdr3_nt: TGCGCCAGCAGCCTCTGGATGGGACGGAACAATGAGCAGTTCTTC

d_call: .
clone_size: .
v_call: TRBV28
j_call: TRBJ2-5
cdr3_aa: CASSHYGAQGLEETQYF
cdr3_nt: TGTGCCAGCAGTCATTACGGTGCACAGGGTTTGGAAGAGACCCAGTACTTC

d_call: TRBD2
clone_size: .
v_call: TRBV12-3/TRBV12-4
j_call: TRBJ2-7
cdr3_aa: CASSWGERGSSYEQYF
cdr3_nt: TGTGCCAGCAGTTGGGGAGAGCGGGGTTCCTCCTACGAGCAGTACTTC

d_call: .
clone_size: few
v_call: TRBV6-6
j_call: TRBJ1-1
cdr3_aa: CASSDGRVPEVFF
cdr3_nt: TGTGCCAGCAGTGACGGTAGGGTCCCTGAAGTTTTCTTT

d_call: .
clone_size: .
v_call: TRBV7-2
j_call: TRBJ2-2
cdr3_aa: CASSPTLGGGRTGELFF
cdr3_nt: TGTGCCAGCAGCCCCACCCTTGGAGGGGGACGGACCGGGGAGCTGTTTTTT

d_call: .
clone_size: few
v_call: TRBV7-8
j_call: TRBJ1-5
cdr3_aa: CASSQLDRGYNQPQHF
cdr3_nt: TGTGCCAGCAGCCAGTTGGACAGAGGATATAATCAGCCCCAGCATTTT

d_call: TRBD2
clone_size: .
v_call: TRBV28
j_call: TRBJ2-7
cdr3_aa: CASSSNLAGVGEQYF
cdr3_nt: TGTGCCAGCAGTTCCAATCTAGCGGGGGTAGGCGAGCAGTACTTC

d_call: .
clone_size: .
v_call: TRBV11-2
j_call: TRBJ2-2
cdr3_aa: CASSLGVGVTGELFF
cdr3_nt: TGTGCCAGCAGCTTAGGAGTAGGGGTCACCGGGGAGCTGTTTTTT

d_call: .
clone_size: .
v_call: TRBV29-1
j_call: TRBJ1-2
cdr3_aa: CSVQDAYGYTF
cdr3_nt: TGCAGCGTCCAGGACGCCTATGGCTACACCTTC

d_call: TRBD1
clone_size: .
v_call: TRBV5-1
j_call: TRBJ2-7
cdr3_aa: CASSSVGTAYEQYF
cdr3_nt: TGCGCCAGCAGCTCGGTCGGGACAGCCTACGAGCAGTACTTC